The sequence of this T cell receptor (beta chain) was determined in a study of HIV-infected patients and healthy controls. This CDR3 is 13 amino acids long. CDR1 is MNHNS and CDR2 is SASEGT in the germline V gene. V gave up 8 bases and J gave up 7 bases; unmatched junction bases: 5. A single record per CDR3 protein comes from TCRdb applying MiXCR to the 5' RACE reads. The sample lists roughly 20,000 distinct CDR3 sequences, over 15% occurring once. At least ten counts were recorded for this clonotype. The chain recombines TRBV6-1 with TRBJ2-4; TRBD1 matches at 10 bases. The sequence derives from a human donor in good health. Sequences were obtained from CD8+ T cells from blood. This chain's CDR3 is CASGQGEFNIQYF. CDR3 nucleotides: TGTGCCAGCGGACAGGGGGAATTCAACATTCAGTACTTC.